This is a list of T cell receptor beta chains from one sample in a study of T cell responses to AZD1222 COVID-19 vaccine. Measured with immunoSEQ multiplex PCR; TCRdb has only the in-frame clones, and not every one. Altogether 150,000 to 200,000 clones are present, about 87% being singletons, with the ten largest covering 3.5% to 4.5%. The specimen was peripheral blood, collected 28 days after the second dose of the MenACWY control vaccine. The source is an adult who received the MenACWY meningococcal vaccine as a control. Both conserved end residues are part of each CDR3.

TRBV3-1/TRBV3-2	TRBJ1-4	CASSRKTGEGEKLFF
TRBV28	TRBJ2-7	CASSPRTSGYEQYF
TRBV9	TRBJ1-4	CASSGATNEKLFF
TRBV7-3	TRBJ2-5	CASSPTRDGGQETQYF
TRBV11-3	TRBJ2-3	CASSSWTSGEADTQYF
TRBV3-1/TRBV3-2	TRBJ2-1	CASSQGGSLVNEQFF
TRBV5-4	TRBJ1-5	CASSFQGKGQPQHF
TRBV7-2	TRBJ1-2	CALSGQGDYGYTF
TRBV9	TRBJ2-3	CASTPGLSTDTQYF
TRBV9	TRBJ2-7	CASSSKSGGVQYF
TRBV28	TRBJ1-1	CASRRPGRGFTEAFF
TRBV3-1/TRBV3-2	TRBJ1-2	CASSQVLGTGGSYTF
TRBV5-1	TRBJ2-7	CASSFDSYEQYF
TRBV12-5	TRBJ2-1	CASGLDYNEQFF
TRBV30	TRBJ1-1	CAWTKDRRAEAFF
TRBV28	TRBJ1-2	CATKGQLNYGYTF
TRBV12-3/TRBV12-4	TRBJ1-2	CASSLNTNYGYTF
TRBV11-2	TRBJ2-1	CASSPRVTGNEQFF
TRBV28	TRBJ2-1	CASSLGSSGSHEQFF
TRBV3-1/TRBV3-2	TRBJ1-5	CASSQQGVFQPQHF
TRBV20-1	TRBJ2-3	CSVSFTDTQCF
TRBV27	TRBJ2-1	CASSLWSPSSYNEQFF
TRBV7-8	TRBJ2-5	CASSEQETQYF
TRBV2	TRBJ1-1	CASSATTEAFF
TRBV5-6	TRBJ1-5	CASSLRDRSGPQHF
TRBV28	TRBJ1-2	CASSYPPDARDYGYTF
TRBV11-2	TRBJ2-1	CASSLATPYNEQFF
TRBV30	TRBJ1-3	CAWVEGNTIYF
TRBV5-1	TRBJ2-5	CASSASREETQYF
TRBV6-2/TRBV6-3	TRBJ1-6	CASSPGQRDSPLHF
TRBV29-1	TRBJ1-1	CSVEDGGFEAFF
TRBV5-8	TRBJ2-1	CASSLGAAYNEQFF
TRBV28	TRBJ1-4	CASSQQGAYEKLFF
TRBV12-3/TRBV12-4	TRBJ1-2	CASPFDTF
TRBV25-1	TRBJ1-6	CASSEDRGQDSPLHF
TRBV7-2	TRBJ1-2	CASSSWQKRPATGYTF
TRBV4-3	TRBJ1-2	CASSQEAYGYTF
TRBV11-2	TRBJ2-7	CASSSQGTRYEQYF
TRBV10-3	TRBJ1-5	CAISEQGSQPQHF
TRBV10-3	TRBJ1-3	CAISEGTPTYSGNTIYF
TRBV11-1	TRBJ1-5	CASSLYGNQPQHF
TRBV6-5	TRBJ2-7	CASRRREEGEQYF
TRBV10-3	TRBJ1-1	CAISEARQGGNTEAFF
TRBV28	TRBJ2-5	CASSAAEERDQETQYF
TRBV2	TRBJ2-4	CASSDPGRAKNIQYF
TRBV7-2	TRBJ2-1	CASSPTVNEQFF
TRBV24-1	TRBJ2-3	CATSDRGSGTKRDTQYF
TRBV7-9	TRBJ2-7	CASSLARGTADYEQYF
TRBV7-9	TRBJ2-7	CASSPTGTLYEQYF
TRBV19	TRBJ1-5	CASTMQGLGQPQHF
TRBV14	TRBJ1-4	CASSPGVNEKLFF
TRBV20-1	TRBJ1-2	CSAIDRAYGYTF
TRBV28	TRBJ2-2	CASKSRVSNTGELFF
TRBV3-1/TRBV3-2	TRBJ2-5	CASSLWLAGPTETQYF
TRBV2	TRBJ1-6	CASRPGDSPLHF